A selection of T cell receptor beta chains follows, all from one sample in a study of cytomegalovirus exposure and HLA in healthy donors. Measured with immunoSEQ multiplex PCR; TCRdb has only the in-frame clones, and not every one. The table has over 150,000 clones, around nine tenths seen once. Sequencing input: PBMCs. The receptors originated from a man between 18 and 29 years old in good health and CMV-seropositive. Each CDR3 is given with its conserved first and last residue. Each record gives: clone size, D gene, V gene, J gene, CDR3 protein, CDR3 DNA. D genes are given only for firm matches. Not every row has a clone size; where given, it reads once, few, many or a size class.

clone size: .; D gene: .; V gene: TRBV7-9; J gene: TRBJ1-2; CDR3 protein: CASSPVGGAYGYTF; CDR3 DNA: TGTGCCAGCAGCCCGGTGGGGGGGGCTTATGGCTACACCTTC
clone size: .; D gene: .; V gene: TRBV10-2; J gene: TRBJ2-5; CDR3 protein: CASSESNGVGAQYF; CDR3 DNA: TGCGCCAGCAGTGAGTCGAATGGAGTCGGGGCCCAGTACTTC
clone size: .; D gene: TRBD1; V gene: TRBV4-1; J gene: TRBJ1-4; CDR3 protein: CASSLGQGREEKLFF; CDR3 DNA: TGCGCCAGCAGCTTGGGACAGGGAAGGGAAGAAAAACTGTTTTTT
clone size: .; D gene: .; V gene: TRBV6-5; J gene: TRBJ1-1; CDR3 protein: CASSPTGTTFF; CDR3 DNA: TGTGCCAGCAGCCCAACAGGGACGACTTTCTTT
clone size: .; D gene: .; V gene: TRBV30; J gene: TRBJ1-5; CDR3 protein: CAWSAGRDQPQHF; CDR3 DNA: TGTGCCTGGAGTGCTGGTAGAGATCAGCCCCAGCATTTT
clone size: .; D gene: .; V gene: TRBV4-3; J gene: TRBJ1-1; CDR3 protein: CASSQDDGGTFPEAFF; CDR3 DNA: TGCGCCAGCAGCCAAGATGACGGGGGGACATTTCCCGAAGCTTTCTTT
clone size: .; D gene: TRBD1; V gene: TRBV9; J gene: TRBJ1-4; CDR3 protein: CASSHPRDRGLSNEKLFF; CDR3 DNA: TGTGCCAGCAGCCACCCCCGGGACAGGGGTTTATCTAATGAAAAACTGTTTTTT
clone size: .; D gene: TRBD1; V gene: TRBV2; J gene: TRBJ2-1; CDR3 protein: CASSQLQPGTGRDEQFF; CDR3 DNA: TGTGCCAGCAGCCAACTCCAGCCCGGGACAGGGAGGGATGAGCAGTTCTTC
clone size: once; D gene: .; V gene: TRBV5-1; J gene: TRBJ1-2; CDR3 protein: CASSLGLAVANYGYTF; CDR3 DNA: TGCGCCAGCAGCTTGGGCTTGGCGGTTGCTAACTATGGCTACACCTTC
clone size: once; D gene: TRBD2; V gene: TRBV2; J gene: TRBJ2-5; CDR3 protein: CASSGGLEETQYF; CDR3 DNA: TGTGCCAGCAGTGGAGGACTAGAAGAGACCCAGTACTTC
clone size: .; D gene: TRBD1; V gene: TRBV5-1; J gene: TRBJ2-4; CDR3 protein: CASSLGQGQNIQYF; CDR3 DNA: TGCGCCAGCAGCTTGGGACAGGGACAAAACATTCAGTACTTC
clone size: once; D gene: .; V gene: TRBV2; J gene: TRBJ2-1; CDR3 protein: CASSERGGIGDDEQFF; CDR3 DNA: TGTGCCAGCAGTGAGAGGGGCGGGATCGGAGACGATGAGCAGTTCTTC
clone size: .; D gene: TRBD1; V gene: TRBV5-1; J gene: TRBJ1-2; CDR3 protein: CASSLGDRGYGYTF; CDR3 DNA: TGCGCCAGCAGCTTGGGCGACAGGGGCTATGGCTACACCTTC
clone size: .; D gene: TRBD2; V gene: TRBV7-2; J gene: TRBJ2-7; CDR3 protein: CASSPRTSGYYEQYF; CDR3 DNA: TGTGCCAGCAGCCCTAGGACTAGCGGGTACTACGAGCAGTACTTC
clone size: .; D gene: .; V gene: TRBV5-5; J gene: TRBJ2-6; CDR3 protein: CASSHRVPGANVLTF; CDR3 DNA: TGTGCCAGCAGCCACAGGGTCCCTGGGGCCAACGTCCTGACTTTC
clone size: .; D gene: TRBD1; V gene: TRBV13; J gene: TRBJ2-3; CDR3 protein: CASSLGQGTDTQYF; CDR3 DNA: TGTGCCAGCAGCTTGGGACAGGGCACAGATACGCAGTATTTT
clone size: .; D gene: .; V gene: TRBV9; J gene: TRBJ2-1; CDR3 protein: CASSPLGVGNDEQFF; CDR3 DNA: TGTGCCAGCAGCCCTCTAGGGGTGGGGAACGATGAGCAGTTCTTC
clone size: .; D gene: .; V gene: TRBV15; J gene: TRBJ1-4; CDR3 protein: CATSPRGSTEKLFF; CDR3 DNA: TGTGCCACCAGCCCCCGGGGTTCTACTGAAAAACTGTTTTTT
clone size: .; D gene: .; V gene: TRBV14; J gene: TRBJ2-3; CDR3 protein: CASSQGGYTDTQYF; CDR3 DNA: TGTGCCAGCAGCCAAGGCGGATACACAGATACGCAGTATTTT
clone size: .; D gene: .; V gene: TRBV7-9; J gene: TRBJ1-4; CDR3 protein: CASSAGTIVGEKLFF; CDR3 DNA: TGTGCCAGCAGCGCCGGGACAATCGTGGGTGAAAAACTGTTTTTT
clone size: .; D gene: TRBD1; V gene: TRBV27; J gene: TRBJ1-5; CDR3 protein: CASSIAGGKQPQHF; CDR3 DNA: TGTGCCAGCTCTATCGCAGGGGGCAAACAGCCCCAGCATTTT
clone size: once; D gene: TRBD1; V gene: TRBV28; J gene: TRBJ1-4; CDR3 protein: CAGGQANEKLFF; CDR3 DNA: TGTGCCGGGGGACAGGCTAATGAAAAACTGTTTTTT
clone size: few; D gene: TRBD2; V gene: TRBV7-2; J gene: TRBJ2-1; CDR3 protein: CASTEGRGGYNEQFF; CDR3 DNA: TGTGCCAGCACCGAGGGGCGGGGGGGCTACAATGAGCAGTTCTTC
clone size: .; D gene: .; V gene: TRBV18; J gene: TRBJ2-7; CDR3 protein: CASSPPSRLPYEQYF; CDR3 DNA: TGTGCCAGCTCACCCCCGTCGCGGCTCCCCTACGAGCAGTACTTC
clone size: .; D gene: .; V gene: TRBV4-1; J gene: TRBJ2-4; CDR3 protein: CASSPVLAKNIQYF; CDR3 DNA: TGCGCCAGCAGCCCGGTCCTAGCCAAAAACATTCAGTACTTC
clone size: .; D gene: .; V gene: TRBV5-5; J gene: TRBJ2-7; CDR3 protein: CASSPDIYEQYF; CDR3 DNA: TGTGCCAGCAGCCCTGACATCTACGAGCAGTACTTC
clone size: .; D gene: TRBD1; V gene: TRBV13; J gene: TRBJ1-2; CDR3 protein: CASSLPVGQGGSDGYTF; CDR3 DNA: TGTGCCAGCAGCTTACCGGTTGGACAGGGAGGATCCGATGGCTACACCTTC
clone size: .; D gene: .; V gene: TRBV6-5; J gene: TRBJ1-1; CDR3 protein: CATEGKNTEAFF; CDR3 DNA: TGTGCCACCGAGGGTAAGAACACTGAAGCTTTCTTT
clone size: .; D gene: TRBD1; V gene: TRBV28; J gene: TRBJ2-7; CDR3 protein: CASSLGRGREYF; CDR3 DNA: TGTGCCAGCAGTTTGGGCAGGGGGCGAGAGTACTTC
clone size: .; D gene: .; V gene: TRBV9; J gene: TRBJ2-1; CDR3 protein: CASSVNPGSPNEQFF; CDR3 DNA: TGTGCCAGCAGCGTAAACCCCGGGAGCCCCAATGAGCAGTTCTTC
clone size: .; D gene: TRBD1; V gene: TRBV5-4; J gene: TRBJ2-1; CDR3 protein: CASSSKDRVAYNEQFF; CDR3 DNA: TGTGCCAGCAGCTCTAAGGACAGGGTGGCCTACAATGAGCAGTTCTTC
clone size: once; D gene: TRBD1; V gene: TRBV6-5; J gene: TRBJ1-5; CDR3 protein: CASSSDRTGSGQPQHF; CDR3 DNA: TGTGCCAGCAGTTCTGACCGGACAGGGTCCGGGCAGCCCCAGCATTTT